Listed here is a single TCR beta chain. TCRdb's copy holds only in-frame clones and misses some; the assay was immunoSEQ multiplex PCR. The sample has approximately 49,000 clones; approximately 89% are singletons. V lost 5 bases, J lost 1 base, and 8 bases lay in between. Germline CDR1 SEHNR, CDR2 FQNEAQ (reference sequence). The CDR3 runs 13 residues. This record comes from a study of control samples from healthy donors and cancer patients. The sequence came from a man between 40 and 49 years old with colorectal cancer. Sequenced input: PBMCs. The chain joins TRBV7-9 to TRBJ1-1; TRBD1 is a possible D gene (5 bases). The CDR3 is CASSPQGNTEAFF. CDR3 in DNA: TGTGCCAGCAGCCCTCAGGGGAACACTGAAGCTTTCTTT.